The sequence of this T cell receptor beta chain was determined in a study of blood T cells in healthy people across ages. A minimum of 6 micrograms of total RNA was extracted per sample. A second roughly 6 to 12 cycle PCR used barcoded and J-beta primers. TCRdb used MiXCR to reprocess the 5' RACE reads, holding one entry per CDR3 protein. The sample yields approximately 1.5 million distinct CDR3 sequences, 30% to 35% seen once. V gave up 3 bases and J gave up 7 bases, with 10 bases separating them. The CDR3 extends over 12 amino acids. Per germline, CDR1 DFQATT and CDR2 SNEGSKA (reference sequence). Specimen: blood. This TCR was recovered from a woman aged 30 to 39 in good health. J is TRBJ2-4 and V is TRBV20-1, with D maybe TRBD2 (5 bases). DNA for the CDR3: TGCAGTGCTAGCATGGGCGGGAACATTCAGTACTTC. It codes for CSASMGGNIQYF.